This note documents a single TCR beta chain sequence. Its specificity is unknown. This sample is drawn from a study of T cell responses to AZD1222 COVID-19 vaccine. Study results and caveats: Across the whole spike, CD4 TCRs peaked at regions 160-218 and 743-854. Clonal diversity was possibly underestimated, and white British individuals and females predominated among donors.

The method was immunoSEQ multiplex PCR; TCRdb's version includes in-frame clones alone and lacks a portion of them. Counted here are about 56,000 clones, 75% to 90% occurring once; the ten biggest clones make up roughly 17%. The CDR3 is 16 residues long. The germline gives CDR1 MDHEN, CDR2 SYDVKM. V shed 5 bases and J 3 bases; nucleotides not matched to a gene: 13. The clonotype comes from an adult in good health. The sample here was peripheral blood, taken on day 0 of AZD1222 vaccination. The J gene is TRBJ2-7, the V gene TRBV28; 7 nucleotides agree with TRBD1. The CDR3 DNA follows: TGTGCCAGCAGTCCACCTTATGACAGGGCAATCTACGAGCAGTACTTC. The encoded protein is CASSPPYDRAIYEQYF.